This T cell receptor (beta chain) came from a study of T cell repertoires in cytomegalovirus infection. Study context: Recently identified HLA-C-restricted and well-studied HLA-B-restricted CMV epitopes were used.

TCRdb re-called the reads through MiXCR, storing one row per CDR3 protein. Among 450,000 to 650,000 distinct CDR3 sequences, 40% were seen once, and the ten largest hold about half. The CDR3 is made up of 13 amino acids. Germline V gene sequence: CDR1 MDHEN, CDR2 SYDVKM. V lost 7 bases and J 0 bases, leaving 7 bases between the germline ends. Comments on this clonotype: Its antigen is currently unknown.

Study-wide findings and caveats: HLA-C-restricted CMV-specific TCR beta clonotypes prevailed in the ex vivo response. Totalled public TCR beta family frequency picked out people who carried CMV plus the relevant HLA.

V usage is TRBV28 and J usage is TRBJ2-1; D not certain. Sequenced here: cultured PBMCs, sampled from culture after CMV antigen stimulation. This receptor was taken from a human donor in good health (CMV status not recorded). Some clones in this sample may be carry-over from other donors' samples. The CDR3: CASTPFSYNEQFF. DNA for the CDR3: TGTGCCAGCACCCCGTTCTCCTACAATGAGCAGTTCTTC. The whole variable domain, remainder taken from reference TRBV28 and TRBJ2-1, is DVKVTQSSRYLVKRTGEKVFLECVQDMDHENMFWYRQDPGLGLRLIYFSYDVKMKEKGDIPEGYSVSREKKERFSLILESASTNQTSMYLCASTPFSYNEQFFGPGTRLTVL.